The rows below give T cell receptor beta chains drawn from one sample of a study of T cells after yellow fever vaccination. TCRdb independently ran MiXCR on the 5' RACE reads; one entry per CDR3 protein. The data contain hundreds of thousands of distinct CDR3 sequences, about 6% of them singletons. The material was PBMCs, obtained 5 days after the yellow fever booster vaccination. These receptors all stem from a young man who received the YFV17D yellow fever vaccine. Both conserved end residues are part of each CDR3. A D gene is named only where the DNA matches it firmly. Not every row has a clone size; where given, it reads once, few, many or a size class.

cdr3_length clone_size d_call j_call v_call cdr3_aa cdr3_nt
15 many TRBD1 TRBJ2-1 TRBV18 CASVTGQRIHNEQFF TGTGCCAGCGTCACGGGACAGCGGATCCACAATGAGCAGTTCTTC
18 many . TRBJ2-7 TRBV5-1 CASSLAGSANLGVGEQYF TGCGCCAGCAGCTTGGCCGGTTCAGCGAACCTAGGCGTTGGTGAGCAGTACTTC
17 . TRBD2 TRBJ2-1 TRBV10-1 CASSETRGLAGLNEQFF TGCGCCAGCAGTGAGACCCGGGGACTAGCGGGACTGAATGAGCAGTTCTTC
15 many TRBD1 TRBJ2-1 TRBV7-9 CASSTGGWAYNEQFF TGTGCCAGCAGCACAGGGGGGTGGGCCTACAATGAGCAGTTCTTC
16 many TRBD1 TRBJ2-5 TRBV11-2 CASSFTFSGGQETQYF TGTGCCAGCAGCTTTACTTTTTCAGGGGGCCAAGAGACCCAGTACTTC
14 many . TRBJ1-4 TRBV28 CASSFGQKNEKLFF TGTGCCAGCAGTTTCGGACAGAAAAATGAAAAACTGTTTTTT
13 . . TRBJ2-2 TRBV24-1 CATKSPHTGELFF TGTGCCACCAAGTCCCCACACACCGGGGAGCTGTTTTTT
14 once . TRBJ2-3 TRBV7-2 CTSSLVLAADTQYF TGTACCAGCAGCTTAGTACTGGCCGCAGATACGCAGTATTTT
14 . . TRBJ2-5 TRBV5-1 CASSLGRAQETQYF TGCGCCAGCAGCTTGGGCAGGGCGCAAGAGACCCAGTACTTC
13 many . TRBJ1-1 TRBV25-1 CASSSTGNTEAFF TGTGCCAGCAGCTCGACAGGGAACACTGAAGCTTTCTTT
15 few . TRBJ1-4 TRBV7-9 CASTLTSGLGEKLFF TGTGCCAGCACCCTAACCTCAGGGTTGGGAGAAAAACTGTTTTTT
18 many TRBD1 TRBJ2-6 TRBV11-1 CASSFDRDRGSGANVLTF TGTGCCAGCAGCTTTGATCGGGACAGGGGTTCTGGGGCCAACGTCCTGACTTTC
15 . . TRBJ2-5 TRBV12-3/TRBV12-4 CASSLGDYRSETQYF TGTGCCAGCAGTTTAGGCGACTACCGTTCAGAGACCCAGTACTTC
12 . . TRBJ2-1 TRBV29-1 CSVAAGFNEQFF TGCAGCGTTGCGGCGGGGTTCAATGAGCAGTTCTTC
11 . TRBD2 TRBJ2-1 TRBV6-2/TRBV6-3 CASGTRNEQFF TGTGCCAGCGGGACTAGAAATGAGCAGTTCTTC
16 . TRBD2 TRBJ2-7 TRBV10-2 CASSRLAGEASHEQYF TGCGCCAGCAGCCGACTAGCGGGAGAAGCCAGCCACGAGCAGTACTTC
14 many . TRBJ2-5 TRBV12-3/TRBV12-4 CASSFYRASETQYF TGTGCCAGCAGTTTCTACAGGGCCTCTGAGACCCAGTACTTC
13 . . TRBJ1-5 TRBV19 CASSDWSNQPQHF TGTGCCAGTAGTGACTGGAGCAATCAGCCCCAGCATTTT
12 few . TRBJ2-3 TRBV20-1 CSAPLPPDTQYF TGCAGTGCCCCCCTCCCTCCAGATACGCAGTATTTT
13 few . TRBJ1-1 TRBV27 CASKGGRYTEAFF TGTGCCAGCAAGGGGGGGCGGTACACTGAAGCTTTCTTT